This TCR beta chain derives from a study of metastatic and nonmetastatic thyroid tumors. The overall study: Repertoires of blood and of tissue (tumor or nodule) from malignant and benign thyroid patients were compared.

None of the patients had undergone any treatment ahead of thyroid surgery. Findings and limits, study-wide: Reportedly, malignant thyroid tumors had significantly higher TCR beta diversity than benign nodules, in blood and tumor.

CDR3 length: 15 amino acids. Trimming took off 10 bases at V and 3 bases at J, with 22 bases between the two ends. Germline CDR1 is MNHEY and CDR2 is SVGEGT. Per the original methods: Across clinicopathological groups, CDR3 differences served as the basis for building a distant-metastasis classifier for papillary thyroid cancer. TCRdb used MiXCR to call clones anew from the PCR reads. For this entry, the V and J calls and clone size follow TCRdb and not the study's own pipeline. The top ten clones hold less than 20% of a sample with about 56,000 clones, less than 30% of them seen once. By sample share, this clone is medium-sized. The antigen is not known.

This chain links TRBV6-2 or TRBV6-3 with TRBJ2-7; tentative D call: TRBD1 (5 bases). The clonotype originates from a female donor with papillary thyroid cancer or a benign thyroid nodule (not recorded which). Some clones in this sample may be carry-over from other donors' samples. The sequencing input was blood. Here the CDR3 reads CATSIQGSTYYEQYF. DNA of the CDR3: TGTGCCACCTCAATTCAGGGATCGACTTACTACGAGCAGTACTTC.